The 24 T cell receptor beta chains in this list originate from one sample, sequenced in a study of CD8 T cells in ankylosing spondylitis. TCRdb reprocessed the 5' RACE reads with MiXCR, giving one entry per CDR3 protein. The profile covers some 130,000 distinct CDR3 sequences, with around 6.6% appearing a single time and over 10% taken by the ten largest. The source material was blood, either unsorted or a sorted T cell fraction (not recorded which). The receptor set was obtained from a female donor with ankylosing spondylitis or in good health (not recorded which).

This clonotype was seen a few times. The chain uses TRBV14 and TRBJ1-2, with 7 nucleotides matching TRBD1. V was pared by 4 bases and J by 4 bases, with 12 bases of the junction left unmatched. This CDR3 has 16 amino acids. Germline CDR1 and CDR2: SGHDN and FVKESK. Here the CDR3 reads CASSPRQGFSLYGYTF. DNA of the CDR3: TGTGCCAGCAGCCCACGACAGGGTTTTAGCCTCTATGGCTACACCTTC.

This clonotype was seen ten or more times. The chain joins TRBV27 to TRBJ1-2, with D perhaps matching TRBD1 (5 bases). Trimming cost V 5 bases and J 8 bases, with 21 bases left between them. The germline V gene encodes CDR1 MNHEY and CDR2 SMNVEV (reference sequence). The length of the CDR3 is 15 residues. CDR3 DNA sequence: TGTGCCAGCAGTCCCGAACCGGGGCCCTTCGGGGGCTACACCTTC. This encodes CASSPEPGPFGGYTF.

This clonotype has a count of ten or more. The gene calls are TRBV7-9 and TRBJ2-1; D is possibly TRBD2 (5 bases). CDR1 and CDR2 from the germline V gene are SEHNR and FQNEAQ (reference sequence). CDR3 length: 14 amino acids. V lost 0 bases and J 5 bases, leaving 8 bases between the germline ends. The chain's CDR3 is CASSLAGGDNEQFF. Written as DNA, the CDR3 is TGTGCCAGCAGCTTAGCCGGAGGAGACAATGAGCAGTTCTTC.

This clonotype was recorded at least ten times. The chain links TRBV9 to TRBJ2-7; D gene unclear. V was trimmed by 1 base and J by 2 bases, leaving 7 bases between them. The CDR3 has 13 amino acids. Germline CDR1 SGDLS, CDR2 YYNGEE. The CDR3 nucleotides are TGTGCCAGCAGCGTAAGGCCGACCTACGAGCAGTACTTC. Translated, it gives CASSVRPTYEQYF.

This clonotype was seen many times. The CDR3 region has the DNA TGTGCCAGCAGTCGTACCCACTCTTCGGGGGGGTCCTACGAGCAGTACTTC. Protein: CASSRTHSSGGSYEQYF. The chain recombines TRBV9 with TRBJ2-7; TRBD2 matches 8 bases. CDR1 and CDR2 from the germline V gene are SGDLS and YYNGEE. V lost 5 bases to trimming and J lost 1 base; unmatched junction nucleotides: 14. This CDR3 has 17 residues.

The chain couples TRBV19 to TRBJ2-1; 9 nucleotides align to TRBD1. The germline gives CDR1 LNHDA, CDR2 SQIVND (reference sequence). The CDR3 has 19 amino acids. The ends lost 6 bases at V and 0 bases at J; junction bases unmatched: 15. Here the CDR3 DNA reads TGTGCCAGTAGCCACCAGGGACAGGGCATACTTGGCTCCTACAATGAGCAGTTCTTC. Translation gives CASSHQGQGILGSYNEQFF.

In DNA, the CDR3 is TGCAGTGCTAGAGCCCCTAGCGGGGGGGCCGTTTCCTACGAGCAGTACTTC. As protein: CSARAPSGGAVSYEQYF. The chain combines TRBV20-1 with TRBJ2-7, with 12 bases matching TRBD2. Germline-derived CDR1 and CDR2 are DFQATT and SNEGSKA (reference sequence). The CDR3 sequence is 17 residues long. V was pared by 1 base and J by 1 base, with 8 bases of the junction left unmatched.

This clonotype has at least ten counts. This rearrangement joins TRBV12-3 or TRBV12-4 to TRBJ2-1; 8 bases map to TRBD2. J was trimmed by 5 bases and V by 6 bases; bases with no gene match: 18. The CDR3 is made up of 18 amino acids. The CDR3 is CASSSLGQLAGGDNEQFF. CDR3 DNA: TGTGCCAGCAGCTCCCTAGGGCAACTAGCCGGGGGGGACAATGAGCAGTTCTTC.

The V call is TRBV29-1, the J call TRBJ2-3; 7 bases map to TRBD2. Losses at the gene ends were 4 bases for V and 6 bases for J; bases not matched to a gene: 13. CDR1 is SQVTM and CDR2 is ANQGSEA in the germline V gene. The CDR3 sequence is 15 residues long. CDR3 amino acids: CSVGGGNLASDTQYF. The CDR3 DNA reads TGCAGCGTTGGGGGGGGTAACTTGGCATCGGATACGCAGTATTTT.

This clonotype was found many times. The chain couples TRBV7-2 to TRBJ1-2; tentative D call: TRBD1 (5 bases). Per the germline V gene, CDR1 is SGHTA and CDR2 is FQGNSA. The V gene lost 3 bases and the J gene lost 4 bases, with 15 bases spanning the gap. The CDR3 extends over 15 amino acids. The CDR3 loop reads CASSLGSGRGYGYTF. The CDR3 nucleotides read TGTGCCAGCAGCTTGGGGTCAGGGAGGGGCTATGGCTACACCTTC.

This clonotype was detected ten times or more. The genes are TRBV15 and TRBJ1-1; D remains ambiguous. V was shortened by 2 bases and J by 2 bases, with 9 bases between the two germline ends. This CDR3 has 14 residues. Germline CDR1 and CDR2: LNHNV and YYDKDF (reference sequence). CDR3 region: CATSRRDGNTEAFF. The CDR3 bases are TGTGCCACCAGCAGAAGAGACGGAAACACTGAAGCTTTCTTT. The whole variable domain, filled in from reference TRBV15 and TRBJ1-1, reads DAMVIQNPRYQVTQFGKPVTLSCSQTLNHNVMYWYQQKSSQAPKLLFHYYDKDFNNEADTPDNFQSRRPNTSFCFLDIRSPGLGDTAMYLCATSRRDGNTEAFFGQGTRLTVV.

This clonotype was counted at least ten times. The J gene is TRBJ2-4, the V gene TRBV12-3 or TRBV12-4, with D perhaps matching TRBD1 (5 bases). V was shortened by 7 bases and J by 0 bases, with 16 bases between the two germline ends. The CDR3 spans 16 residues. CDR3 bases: TGTGCCAGCACCACAGGTGTCCGGTTAGCCAAAAACATTCAGTACTTC. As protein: CASTTGVRLAKNIQYF.

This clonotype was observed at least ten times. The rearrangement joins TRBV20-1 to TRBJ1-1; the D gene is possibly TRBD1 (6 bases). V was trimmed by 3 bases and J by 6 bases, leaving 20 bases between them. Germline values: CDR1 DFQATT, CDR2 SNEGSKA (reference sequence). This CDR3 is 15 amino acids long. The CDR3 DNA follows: TGCAGTGCTAGGCCCCCTATGGGGGCCAAGGCTGAAGCTTTCTTT. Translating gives CSARPPMGAKAEAFF.

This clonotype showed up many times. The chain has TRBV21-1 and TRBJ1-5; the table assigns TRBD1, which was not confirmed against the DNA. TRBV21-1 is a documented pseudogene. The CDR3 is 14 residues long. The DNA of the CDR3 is TGTGCCAGCAGCAAGGGGGACAGCCATCAGCCCCAGCATTTT. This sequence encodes CASSKGDSHQPQHF.

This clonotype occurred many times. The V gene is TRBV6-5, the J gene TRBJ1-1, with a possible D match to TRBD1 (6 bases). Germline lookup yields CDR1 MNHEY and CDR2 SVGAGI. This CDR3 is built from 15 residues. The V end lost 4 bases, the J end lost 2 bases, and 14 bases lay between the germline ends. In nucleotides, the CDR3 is TGTGCCAGCAGTTCCGTACCAGGGGATAACACTGAAGCTTTCTTT. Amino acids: CASSSVPGDNTEAFF.

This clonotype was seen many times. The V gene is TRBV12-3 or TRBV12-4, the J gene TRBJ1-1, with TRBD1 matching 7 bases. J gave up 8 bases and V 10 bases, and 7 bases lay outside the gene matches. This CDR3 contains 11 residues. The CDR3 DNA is TGTGCCACCTCCCGCAGGGGGGAAGCTTTCTTT. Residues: CATSRRGEAFF.

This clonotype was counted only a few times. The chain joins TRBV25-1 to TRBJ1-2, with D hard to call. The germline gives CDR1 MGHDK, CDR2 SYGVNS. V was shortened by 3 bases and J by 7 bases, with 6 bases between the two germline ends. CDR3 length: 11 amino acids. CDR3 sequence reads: CASSDGVGYTF. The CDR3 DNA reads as TGTGCCAGCAGTGATGGGGTTGGCTACACCTTC.

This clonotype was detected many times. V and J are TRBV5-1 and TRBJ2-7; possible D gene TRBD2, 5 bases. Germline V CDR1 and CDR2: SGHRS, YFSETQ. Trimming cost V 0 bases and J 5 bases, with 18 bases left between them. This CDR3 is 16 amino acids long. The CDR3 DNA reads TGCGCCAGCAGCTTGGGCCTGCCGGGAAATCGGAACGAGCAGTACTTC. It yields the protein CASSLGLPGNRNEQYF.

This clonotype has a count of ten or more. Written as DNA, the CDR3 is TGTGCCAGCAGCTTTCCCATCGGTGAGCAGTTCTTC. This gives the protein CASSFPIGEQFF. The rearrangement links TRBV5-6 to TRBJ2-1; D call uncertain. The V end lost 2 bases, the J end lost 9 bases, and 9 bases lay between the germline ends. Germline V gene sequence: CDR1 SGHDT, CDR2 YYEEEE. This CDR3 comprises 12 residues.

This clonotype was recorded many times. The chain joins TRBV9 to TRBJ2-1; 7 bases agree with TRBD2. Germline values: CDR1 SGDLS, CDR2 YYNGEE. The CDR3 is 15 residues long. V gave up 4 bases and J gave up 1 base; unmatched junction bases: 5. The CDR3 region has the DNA TGTGCCAGCAGCAACCCTAGCGGTTCCTACAATGAGCAGTTCTTC. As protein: CASSNPSGSYNEQFF.

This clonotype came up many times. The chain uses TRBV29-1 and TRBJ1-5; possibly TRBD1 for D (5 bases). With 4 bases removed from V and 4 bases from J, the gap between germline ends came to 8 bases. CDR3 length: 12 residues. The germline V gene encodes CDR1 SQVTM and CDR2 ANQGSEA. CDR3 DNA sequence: TGCAGCGTTGGACAGTATAATCAGCCCCAGCATTTT. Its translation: CSVGQYNQPQHF.

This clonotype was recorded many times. CDR3 sequence (DNA): TGCGCCAGCAGCATCCGGACAGGGGAACTAAGTGGCTACACCTTC. Its protein is CASSIRTGELSGYTF. The chain uses TRBV5-1 and TRBJ1-2, with 9 bases matching TRBD1. CDR3 length: 15 amino acids. Germline CDR1 and CDR2: SGHRS and YFSETQ. V shed 4 bases, J shed 7 bases, and the junction held 11 bases outside the gene matches. The variable domain in full, with the rest retrieved from reference TRBV5-1 and TRBJ1-2, is KAGVTQTPRYLIKTRGQQVTLSCSPISGHRSVSWYQQTPGQGLQFLFEYFSETQRNKGNFPGRFSGRQFSNSRSEMNVSTLELGDSALYLCASSIRTGELSGYTFGSGTRLTVV.

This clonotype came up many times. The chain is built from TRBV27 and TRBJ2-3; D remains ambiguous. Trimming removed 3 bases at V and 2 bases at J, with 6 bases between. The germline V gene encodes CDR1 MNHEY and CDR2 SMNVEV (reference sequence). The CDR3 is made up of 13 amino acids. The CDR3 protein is CASSFGPTDTQYF. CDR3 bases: TGTGCCAGCAGTTTCGGGCCCACAGATACGCAGTATTTT.

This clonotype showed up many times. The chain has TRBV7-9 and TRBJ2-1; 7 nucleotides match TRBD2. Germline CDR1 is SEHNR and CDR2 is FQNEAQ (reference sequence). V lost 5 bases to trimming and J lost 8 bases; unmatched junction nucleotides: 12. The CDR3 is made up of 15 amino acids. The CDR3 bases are TGTGCCAGCAGCCCTCAGCGGGGAAGTTTAGATGAGCAGTTCTTC. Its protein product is CASSPQRGSLDEQFF.